The entry below describes one T cell receptor beta chain. This specimen comes from a study of blood T cell repertoires in COVID-19. At the level of the study: COVID-19 samples from acute and convalescent phases originated in the United States, Italy and Spain. T cells, B-cell-depleted T cells, or PBMCs supplied cDNA or gDNA.

Original handling: Amplification of reference gene primers provided the estimated nucleated cell counts. Profiled with immunoSEQ multiplex PCR; TCRdb holds only in-frame clones, not every one. The DNA was the basis for D and trimming; V, J and clone size are from that table. The sample holds about 110,000 clones; around 81% are singletons and the top ten take around 4.2%. The CDR3 has 16 residues. V lost 3 bases to trimming and J lost 1 base; unmatched junction nucleotides: 6. Germline V gene data show CDR1 as MNHEY and CDR2 as SMNVEV (reference sequence). This receptor was taken from a human donor in a cohort sampled during active or convalescent COVID-19. Source material: peripheral blood. The chain links TRBV27 to TRBJ2-1; 7 positions match TRBD2. The CDR3 bases are TGTGCCAGCAGTTTCCTCGGCGGGAGATCCTACAATGAGCAGTTCTTC. The encoded protein is CASSFLGGRSYNEQFF.